This TCR beta chain appears in the sequencing data of a study of shared clonotypes between healthy human individuals. General observations from the study: Large sequencing depth failed to make sorted-subset sequencing complete, rarefaction showed.

Concerning this clone itself: The antigen is undetermined.

Positive CCR7 selection of CD45RO-negative cells yielded the naive CD8 cells, and terminally differentiated effector memory CD45RA+ cells were excluded. Splitting of each subset's genomic DNA was done evenly across several immunoSEQ plates. Profiled with immunoSEQ multiplex PCR; TCRdb holds only in-frame clones, not every one. The top ten clones hold under 2% of a sample with around 2,000,000 clones, approximately 94% of them seen once. This receptor was taken from a man aged 18-30 years in good health. Some clones in this sample may be carry-over from other donors' samples. Sequenced material: naive CD8+ T cells from PBMCs.

The CDR3 region is CASSFGGSSYNEQFF. The CDR3 nucleotides read TGTGCCAGCAGCTTCGGCGGGAGCTCCTACAATGAGCAGTTCTTC. The rearrangement uses TRBV5-8 and TRBJ2-1, with 7 bases lining up with TRBD2. CDR1 and CDR2 from the germline V gene are SGHTS and YDEGEE. V lost 2 bases and J lost 0; bases outside the gene matches: 2. This CDR3 is 15 amino acids long.